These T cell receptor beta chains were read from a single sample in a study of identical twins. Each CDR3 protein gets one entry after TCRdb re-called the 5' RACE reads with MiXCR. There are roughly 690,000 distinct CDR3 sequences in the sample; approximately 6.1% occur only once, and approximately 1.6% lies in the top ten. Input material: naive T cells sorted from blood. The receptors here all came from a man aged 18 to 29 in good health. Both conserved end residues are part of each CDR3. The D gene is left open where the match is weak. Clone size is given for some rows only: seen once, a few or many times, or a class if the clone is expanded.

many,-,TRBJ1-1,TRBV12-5,TGTGCTAGTGGCCGCAAAGGGACCGCCGGGAACACTGAAGCTTTCTTT,CASGRKGTAGNTEAFF
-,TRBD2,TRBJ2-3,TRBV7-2,TGTGCCAGCAGCCCACGTAGCGGGAGGATTGGAACAGATACGCAGTATTTT,CASSPRSGRIGTDTQYF
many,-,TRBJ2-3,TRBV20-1,TGCAGTGCTTGGACGGTAACCACAGATACGCAGTATTTT,CSAWTVTTDTQYF
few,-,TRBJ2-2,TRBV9,TGTGCCAGCAGCGTGAGTGGGGCAGTAGGCGGGGAGCTGTTTTTT,CASSVSGAVGGELFF
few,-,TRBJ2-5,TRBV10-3,TGTGCCGTCAGGGGGGACTCAGTCGTTCCCCAGTACTTC,CAVRGDSVVPQYF
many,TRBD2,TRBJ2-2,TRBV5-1,TGCGCCAGCAGCCCAGGACCTAGCGGAGTAACCGGGGAGCTGTTTTTT,CASSPGPSGVTGELFF
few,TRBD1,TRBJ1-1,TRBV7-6,TGTGCCAGCAGCTCCACTCACAGGGGATCGAGGGAAGCTTTCTTT,CASSSTHRGSREAFF
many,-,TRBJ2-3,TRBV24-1,TGTGCCACCAGTGATTTTTCAGATACGCAGTATTTT,CATSDFSDTQYF
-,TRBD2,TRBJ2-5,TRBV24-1,TGTGCCACCAGTGACCTGCTAGCGGGTCAAGAGACCCAGTACTTC,CATSDLLAGQETQYF
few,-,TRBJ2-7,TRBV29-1,TGCAGCGTTGCCCTGACCCTGGCCTACGAGCAGTACTTC,CSVALTLAYEQYF
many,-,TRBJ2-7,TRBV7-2,TGTGCCAGCAGCTTAGTGGGGGCCCCCTACGAGCAGTACTTC,CASSLVGAPYEQYF
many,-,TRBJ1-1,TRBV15,TGTGCCACCGGGGGATTGAACACTGAAGCTTTCTTT,CATGGLNTEAFF
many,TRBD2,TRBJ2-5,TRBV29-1,TGCAGCTGCCGGGGGGATGGGGAGACCCAGTACTTC,CSCRGDGETQYF
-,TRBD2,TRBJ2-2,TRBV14,TGTGCCAGCAGCCGGACTAGCGGGAAGCGCGGCACCGGGGAGCTGTTTTTT,CASSRTSGKRGTGELFF
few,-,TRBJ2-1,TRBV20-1,TGCAGTGCGGGACGACCAGGGTTCGAGCAGTTCTTC,CSAGRPGFEQFF
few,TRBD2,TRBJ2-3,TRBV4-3,TGCGCCAGCAGCCAAGCTCCTAGCGGGGTCACAGATACGCAGTATTTT,CASSQAPSGVTDTQYF
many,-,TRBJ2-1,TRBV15,TGTGCCACCAGGATGAGGACTACGAATTACAATGAGCAGTTCTTC,CATRMRTTNYNEQFF
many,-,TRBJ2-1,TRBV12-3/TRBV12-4,TGTGCCAGCAGTCCCAACAGGGCCCAGGAGCAGTTCTTC,CASSPNRAQEQFF
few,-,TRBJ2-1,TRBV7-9,TGTGCCAGCAGCTTAGAAAGCGGCGGGCAGTTCTTC,CASSLESGGQFF
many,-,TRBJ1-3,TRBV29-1,TGCAGCGTTATAAGTGGACCTGGAAACACCATATATTTT,CSVISGPGNTIYF
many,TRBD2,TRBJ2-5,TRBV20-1,TGCAGTGCTAGTCCCGGGAGGGCCGTAGAGACCCAGTACTTC,CSASPGRAVETQYF
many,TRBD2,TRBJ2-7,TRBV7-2,TGTGCCAGCAGGTTGGGACTAGCGGGAGGTATGACCTACGAGCAGTACTTC,CASRLGLAGGMTYEQYF
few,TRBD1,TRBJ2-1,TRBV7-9,TGTGCCAGCAGCTTCAAGGGGCAGGGGGCCTACAATGAGCAGTTCTTC,CASSFKGQGAYNEQFF
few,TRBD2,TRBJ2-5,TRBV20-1,TGCAGTGCTAGAGATGGAGCGGGAGTCAGGGAGACCCAGTACTTC,CSARDGAGVRETQYF
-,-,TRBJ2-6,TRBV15,TGTGCCACCAGCAGTAGGAAGGGGGGCGCCTCTGGGGCCAACGTCCTGACTTTC,CATSSRKGGASGANVLTF
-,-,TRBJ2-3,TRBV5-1,TGCGCCAGCACCCTTGGACAGTCCACAGATACGCAGTATTTT,CASTLGQSTDTQYF
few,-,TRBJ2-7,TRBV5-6,TGTGCCAGCAGCTTAGACAGGAGCAACGAGCAGTACTTC,CASSLDRSNEQYF
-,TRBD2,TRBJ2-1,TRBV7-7,TGTGCCAGCAGCTTACTAGCGGAGGCGGATGAGCAGTTCTTC,CASSLLAEADEQFF
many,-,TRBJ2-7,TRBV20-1,TGCAGTGCTAGCTGGTCAGGCTCCTACGAGCAGTACTTC,CSASWSGSYEQYF
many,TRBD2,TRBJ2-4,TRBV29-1,TGCAGCGTTCGCCGGACTAGCGAGTCAAACATTCAGTACTTC,CSVRRTSESNIQYF
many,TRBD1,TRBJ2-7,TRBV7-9,TGTGCCAGCAGTCGACAGGGGGAGATGACCTACGAGCAGTACTTC,CASSRQGEMTYEQYF
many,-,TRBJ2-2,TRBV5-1,TGCGCCAGCAGCCCGGCCGTGAACACCGGGGAGCTGTTTTTT,CASSPAVNTGELFF
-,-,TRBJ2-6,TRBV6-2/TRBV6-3,TGTGCCAGCAGCCCCCTTCCTCACACGGGAGTAGGGGCCAACGTCCTGACTTTC,CASSPLPHTGVGANVLTF
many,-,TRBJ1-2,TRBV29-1,TGCAGCGTTGTATTTAACGACTATGGCTACACCTTC,CSVVFNDYGYTF
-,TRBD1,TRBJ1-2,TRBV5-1,TGCGCCAGCAGCTCGGGCGCCGGGACAGGGGAAGGCTACACCTTC,CASSSGAGTGEGYTF
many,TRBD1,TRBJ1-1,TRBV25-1,TGTGCCAGCAGTGAATTTAAGGGGGGACAGGGTTTAGCTTTCTTT,CASSEFKGGQGLAFF
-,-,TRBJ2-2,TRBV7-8,TGTGCCAGCAGCAGGGAATGGGCCGGGGAGCTGTTTTTT,CASSREWAGELFF
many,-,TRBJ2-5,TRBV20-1,TGCAGTGCGGGGGGTAGCGCGGAGTGGCTCGTCGGGACCCAGTACTTC,CSAGGSAEWLVGTQYF
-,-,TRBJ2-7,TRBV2,TGTGCCAGCAGTGCAGGGGGAGGCCCTTCCTACGAGCAGTACTTC,CASSAGGGPSYEQYF
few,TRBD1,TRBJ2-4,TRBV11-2,TGTGCCAGCAGCTCGCGGACAGGGGGTGACATTCAGTACTTC,CASSSRTGGDIQYF
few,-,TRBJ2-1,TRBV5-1,TGCGCCAGCAGTGGTATATCAGGGAGTCCCTACAATGAGCAGTTCTTC,CASSGISGSPYNEQFF
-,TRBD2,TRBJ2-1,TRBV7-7,TGTGCCAGCAGCCCGGGACTAGCTTTCTACAATGAGCAGTTCTTC,CASSPGLAFYNEQFF
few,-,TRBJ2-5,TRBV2,TGTGCCAGCGAATTGTACCAAGAGACCCAGTACTTC,CASELYQETQYF
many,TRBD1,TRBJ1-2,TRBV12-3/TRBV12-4,TGTGCCAGCAGTTTCGACAGGGCCCTAAATACTAACTATGGCTACACCTTC,CASSFDRALNTNYGYTF
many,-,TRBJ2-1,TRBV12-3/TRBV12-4,TGTGCCAGCAGTGAGGACAGAAGCTCCTACAATGAGCAGTTCTTC,CASSEDRSSYNEQFF
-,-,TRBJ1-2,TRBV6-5,TGTGCCAGCAGTTACTCGTCGGGGGGGAGACGGGATGGCTACACCTTC,CASSYSSGGRRDGYTF
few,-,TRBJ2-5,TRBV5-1,TGCGCCAGCAGCCTGGACGGGACCCTGGGGCATGAGACCCAGTACTTC,CASSLDGTLGHETQYF